The present T cell receptor (beta chain) was sequenced within a study of Graves' ophthalmopathy and Graves' hyperthyroidism. The length of the CDR3 is 13 residues. CDR1 and CDR2 from the germline V gene are ENHRY and SYGVKD. Trimming removed 6 bases from V and 5 bases from J; junction bases left unmatched: 2. Study-level findings and limits: Among expanded thyroid clonotypes above 0.001 frequency, most also occurred in blood. Ophthalmopathy progression prediction by the model yielded a sensitivity of approximately 70% and a specificity of less than 75%.

Researchers took RNA transcripts and amplified TCR beta CDR3 regions from them. RT-PCR in the first round used HTBI primers; a second-round multiplex PCR followed. TCRdb recomputed calls from the multiplex PCR reads with MiXCR, one row per CDR3 protein. Of 500,000 to 600,000 distinct CDR3 sequences in the sample, about two fifths were seen once. In this sample, this clonotype turned up many times. Its specificity is not known. Among the hyperthyroidism patients, all were newly diagnosed, aged 18 to 65, with under 2 months' duration. The V gene is TRBV10-3, the J gene TRBJ1-5; 9 positions agree with TRBD1. This TCR came from an adult man with Graves' hyperthyroidism. Input material: peripheral blood or thyroid tissue (not recorded which). The CDR3 coding sequence is TGTGCCATCAGGGGACAGGGAGATCAGCCCCAGCATTTT. Its translation is CAIRGQGDQPQHF.